The rows below give T cell receptor beta chains drawn from one sample of a study of CD8 T cells in ankylosing spondylitis. One entry per CDR3 protein results from TCRdb running MiXCR on the 5' RACE reads. This table holds over 600,000 distinct CDR3 sequences, under 20% found once. Material: blood, either unsorted or a sorted T cell fraction (not recorded which). These receptors were collected from a male donor with ankylosing spondylitis. CDR3s include the opening cysteine and the closing phenylalanine or tryptophan. The order of the fields is clone size, D gene, J gene, V gene, CDR3 DNA, CDR3 protein. D genes are given only for firm matches. Rows give clone size only sometimes, using once, few, many, or a class for an expanded clone.

>NA|TRBD1|TRBJ2-7|TRBV2
TGTGCCAGCAGTCCCCGGGACAGGGGTATCAGCGAGCAGTACTTC
CASSPRDRGISEQYF
>few|NA|TRBJ2-5|TRBV7-2
TGTGCCAGCAGCTCAAGCGCATCATACCAAGTAGGGGAGACCCAGTACTTC
CASSSSASYQVGETQYF
>few|TRBD2|TRBJ2-5|TRBV20-1
TGCAGTGCGAAAACGGGGGGGCAGGAGACCCAGTACTTC
CSAKTGGQETQYF
>few|NA|TRBJ2-7|TRBV5-1
TGCGCCAGCAGCGGGGGGGCGACAGGGGCCTACGAGCAGTACTTC
CASSGGATGAYEQYF
>few|NA|TRBJ1-2|TRBV6-1
TGTGCCAGCAGTCCTTGGACAGTAGACTATGGCTACACCTTC
CASSPWTVDYGYTF
>few|NA|TRBJ1-5|TRBV2
TGTGCCAGCAGTGTAAATCGGGGAAGCGGAGGTGGGTATAGCAATCAGCCCCAGCATTTT
CASSVNRGSGGGYSNQPQHF
>few|NA|TRBJ1-4|TRBV5-1
TGCGCCAGCAGCTTGGTAGTCGGGAGCGAGGAAAAACTGTTTTTT
CASSLVVGSEEKLFF
>NA|NA|TRBJ1-1|TRBV7-2
TGTGCCAGCAGCCGGGGCTACAGGGACTCTGAAGCTTTCTTT
CASSRGYRDSEAFF
>few|NA|TRBJ1-1|TRBV9
TGTGCCAGCAGCGCGAGCCAGATTGGGTGGGGGAACACTGAAGCTTTCTTT
CASSASQIGWGNTEAFF
>few|NA|TRBJ2-7|TRBV27
TGTGCCAGCAGTTTGGGGCCGACAGTCGCCGATTACGAGCAGTACTTC
CASSLGPTVADYEQYF
>NA|NA|TRBJ2-3|TRBV2
TGTGCCAGCAGTGGGAGGACAGACCTAAGCACAGATACGCAGTATTTT
CASSGRTDLSTDTQYF
>NA|NA|TRBJ2-3|TRBV6-5
TGTGCCAGCAGGGGGGTAGATACGCAGTATTTT
CASRGVDTQYF
>NA|NA|TRBJ2-7|TRBV2
TGTGCCAGCAGGGGGAGAGTCCCCGGGGGTGAGCAGTACTTC
CASRGRVPGGEQYF
>NA|NA|TRBJ1-1|TRBV19
TGTGCCAGTAGTATCTTCGGAAACACTGAAGCTTTCTTT
CASSIFGNTEAFF
>few|NA|TRBJ2-4|TRBV6-1
TGTGCCAGCAGGAGCAGGGGACTTGCCCCCAAAAACATTCAGTACTTC
CASRSRGLAPKNIQYF
>few|TRBD2|TRBJ2-3|TRBV24-1
TGTGCCACCAGTGACCAGTATAGCGGGACAGATACGCAGTATTTT
CATSDQYSGTDTQYF
>NA|TRBD1|TRBJ1-5|TRBV28
TGTGCCAGCAGTACCCAAGGGACAGGGGCAAGGGGACAGCCCCAGCATTTT
CASSTQGTGARGQPQHF
>many|NA|TRBJ1-2|TRBV5-6
TGTGCCAGCAGCCCGGGTCTTAACTATGGCTACACCTTC
CASSPGLNYGYTF
>NA|NA|TRBJ2-1|TRBV20-1
TGCAGTGCTAGACAGGCTGAATCACACAATGAGCAGTTCTTC
CSARQAESHNEQFF
>few|NA|TRBJ1-5|TRBV7-8
TGTGCCAGCAGCTTCCGTTTAAAAAATCAGCCCCAGCATTTT
CASSFRLKNQPQHF
>NA|TRBD2|TRBJ2-3|TRBV11-1
TGTGCCAGCAGCTTACTAACCAGCGGGAGGGCCGGTACGCAGTATTTT
CASSLLTSGRAGTQYF
>NA|NA|TRBJ1-2|TRBV3-1
TGTGCCAGCAGCCAAGATACCGGGTCCGGCTACACCTTC
CASSQDTGSGYTF
>NA|NA|TRBJ2-5|TRBV5-1
TGCGCCAGCAGCGCCCAGGCGCAAGAGACCCAGTACTTC
CASSAQAQETQYF
>NA|NA|TRBJ1-5|TRBV29-1
TGCAGCGTTGATAGACAGGTATATAGCAATCAGCCCCAGCATTTT
CSVDRQVYSNQPQHF
>few|NA|TRBJ2-3|TRBV6-1
TGTGCCACCTCTTGGACTTTAAATACAGATACGCAGTATTTT
CATSWTLNTDTQYF
>many|NA|TRBJ2-7|TRBV4-2
TGTGCCAGCAGCCAAGAACGGGAATACGAGCAGTACTTC
CASSQEREYEQYF
>few|NA|TRBJ2-1|TRBV5-4
TGTGCCAGCAGCTTTGGGGGGGCGAGTTACAATGAGCAGTTCTTC
CASSFGGASYNEQFF
>once|NA|TRBJ2-2|TRBV2
TGTGCCAGCAGTGAAGCTTCTCTAGTGATAATCACCGGGGAGCTGTTTTTT
CASSEASLVIITGELFF
>few|NA|TRBJ2-7|TRBV5-6
TGTGCCAGCAGCCACCAGAGAAGGGCAGGGACGGCTTACGAGCAGTACTTC
CASSHQRRAGTAYEQYF
>few|NA|TRBJ1-2|TRBV24-1
TGTGCCACCTGGGACGGGACGGATTATGGCTACACCTTC
CATWDGTDYGYTF
>few|NA|TRBJ1-1|TRBV4-2
TGTGCCAGCAGCCAAGAGGGTAGTGGGTCACCAGCTCTTGAAGCTTTCTTT
CASSQEGSGSPALEAFF
>NA|NA|TRBJ2-7|TRBV4-1
TGCGCCAGCAGCCAAGATGGTCCAGCCTACGAGCAGTACTTC
CASSQDGPAYEQYF
>many|TRBD1|TRBJ1-1|TRBV5-1
TGCGCCAGCAGCCTAAACAGGGGAGACACTGAAGCTTTCTTT
CASSLNRGDTEAFF